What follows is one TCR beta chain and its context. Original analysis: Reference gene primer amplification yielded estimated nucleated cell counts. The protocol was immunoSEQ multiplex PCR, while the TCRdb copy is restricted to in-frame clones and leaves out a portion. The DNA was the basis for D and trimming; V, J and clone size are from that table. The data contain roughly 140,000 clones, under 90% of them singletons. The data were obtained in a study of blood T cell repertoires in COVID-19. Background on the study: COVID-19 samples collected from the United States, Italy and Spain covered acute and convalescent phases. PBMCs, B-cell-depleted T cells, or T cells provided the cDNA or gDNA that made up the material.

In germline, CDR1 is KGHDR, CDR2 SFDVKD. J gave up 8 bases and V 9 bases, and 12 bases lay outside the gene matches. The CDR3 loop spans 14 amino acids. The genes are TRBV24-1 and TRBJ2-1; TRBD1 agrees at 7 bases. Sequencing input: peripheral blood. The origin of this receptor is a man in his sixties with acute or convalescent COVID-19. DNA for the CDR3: TGTGCCACCCAGGGAGCAGGGGGTCGCGATGAGCAGTTCTTC. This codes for CATQGAGGRDEQFF.